By sample share, the clone carrying this TCR beta chain is medium-sized. This entry belongs to a study of STAT5B mutations in CD4+ large granular lymphocyte leukemia. The CDR3 has 15 amino acids. Trimming stripped 0 bases from V and 0 bases from J, with 9 bases between. The germline V gene has CDR1 SGHRS and CDR2 YFSETQ. Sequencing was performed with immunoSEQ multiplex PCR; in TCRdb, only in-frame clones are kept and a portion is missing. The profile covers about 34,000 clones, with approximately 69% appearing a single time and less than 3% taken by the ten largest. The material sequenced was CD4+ T cells from blood buffy coats. This sequence originates from a human donor in good health. The chain recombines TRBV5-1 with TRBJ1-1; D unresolved. This chain's CDR3 is CASSLGADMNTEAFF. The CDR3 nucleotides are TGCGCCAGCAGCTTGGGTGCAGATATGAACACTGAAGCTTTCTTT. The full variable domain, with the rest looked up from reference TRBV5-1 and TRBJ1-1, is KAGVTQTPRYLIKTRGQQVTLSCSPISGHRSVSWYQQTPGQGLQFLFEYFSETQRNKGNFPGRFSGRQFSNSRSEMNVSTLELGDSALYLCASSLGADMNTEAFFGQGTRLTVV.